One and the same sample provided the 3 T cell receptor beta chains below, sequenced in a study of post-analysis software for immune sequencing data. General study results and limits: Included in a set of roughly five TRBV segments more frequent in patients than controls were TRBV5-6, TRBV5-1 and TRBV20-1.

Included in the TCR beta cDNA libraries were unique molecular identifiers. Each CDR3 protein is one row after TCRdb ran MiXCR on the PCR reads. The table has roughly 700,000 distinct CDR3 sequences, 25% to 30% seen once. The antigens these receptors bind are not known. Sequenced: blood. The receptor set was obtained from a girl aged 10-17 years with multiple sclerosis.

In this sample, this clonotype turned up a few times. The chain joins TRBV27 to TRBJ2-7; D is possibly TRBD1 (5 bases). The CDR3 covers 16 residues. Germline CDR1 is MNHEY and CDR2 is SMNVEV (reference sequence). Trimming shortened V by 7 bases and J by 0 bases, and 19 bases separated the two germline ends. The CDR3 region is CASKPRRGGSSYEQYF. The CDR3 coding sequence is TGTGCCAGCAAACCGCGAAGGGGCGGTAGCTCCTACGAGCAGTACTTC.

The genes are TRBV20-1 and TRBJ1-1, with D perhaps matching TRBD1 (5 bases). With 5 bases removed from V and 4 bases from J, the gap between germline ends came to 20 bases. The length of the CDR3 is 15 residues. Germline CDR1 and CDR2: DFQATT and SNEGSKA (reference sequence). The CDR3 reads CSADGTAGAGTEAFF. As DNA, the CDR3 is TGCAGTGCTGACGGGACGGCCGGGGCTGGCACTGAAGCTTTCTTT.

This clonotype was recorded a few times. V gene TRBV7-8 combines with J gene TRBJ2-7; the D call may be TRBD1 or TRBD2 (6 bases each). The DNA end is more similar to TRBJ2-5, so the J call may be wrong. In germline, CDR1 is SGHVS, CDR2 FQNEAQ. This CDR3 is 16 amino acids long. The CDR3 protein is CASSPGRGPERETQYF. The CDR3 DNA reads as TGTGCCAGCAGCCCAGGACGGGGGCCGGAACGGGAGACCCAGTACTTC.